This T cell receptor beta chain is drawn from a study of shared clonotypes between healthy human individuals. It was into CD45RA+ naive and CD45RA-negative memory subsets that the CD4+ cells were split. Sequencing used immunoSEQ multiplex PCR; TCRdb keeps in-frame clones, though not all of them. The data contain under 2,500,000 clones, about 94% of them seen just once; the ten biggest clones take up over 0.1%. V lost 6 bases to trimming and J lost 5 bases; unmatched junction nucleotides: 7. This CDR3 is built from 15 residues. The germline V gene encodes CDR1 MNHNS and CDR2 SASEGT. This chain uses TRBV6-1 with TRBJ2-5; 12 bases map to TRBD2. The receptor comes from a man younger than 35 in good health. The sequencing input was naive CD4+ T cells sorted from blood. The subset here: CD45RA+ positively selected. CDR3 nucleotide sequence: TGTGCCAGCAGGGGTAGCCTAGCGGGGGGGGAGACCCAGTACTTC. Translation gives CASRGSLAGGETQYF.